The following is a T cell receptor beta chain sequence with its context. Its matching antigen is unknown. This table comes from immunoSEQ multiplex PCR, and its TCRdb copy is limited to in-frame clones, with some not included. The sample has 150,000 to 200,000 clones, 93% seen once. This CDR3 comprises 16 residues. Between the trimmed V and J ends, which lost 6 bases and 9 bases, there was a span of 21 bases. CDR1 is LGHDT and CDR2 is YNNKEL in the germline V gene (reference sequence). This specimen comes from a study of T cell responses to AZD1222 COVID-19 vaccine. Whole-study context: Pooling of second doses given at about 4 or about 12 weeks was done.

Regarding the study as a whole: There were vaccine-associated CD4 TCRs across spike, dominant at 160-218 and 743-854. The donor group comprised mostly white British people and more females; the analysis possibly underestimated clonal diversity.

Here the sequenced sample was peripheral blood, taken on day 0 of AZD1222 vaccination. This receptor was taken from an adult in good health. The chain is built from TRBV3-1 (or the pseudogene TRBV3-2) and TRBJ1-6, with D hard to call. CDR3 DNA sequence: TGTGCCAGCAGTCAACAAGGGTCCCAAGAGTCTTCACCCCTCCACTTT. Its translation: CASSQQGSQESSPLHF.